Following are 21 T cell receptor beta chains from one sample sequenced in a study of T cells in Graves' hyperthyroidism and ophthalmopathy. The TCR beta CDR3 regions underwent amplification using RNA transcripts as the source. First-round RT-PCR targeting the TCR CDR3 was performed with the HTBI primer set. TCRdb recomputed calls from the multiplex PCR reads with MiXCR, one row per CDR3 protein. The repertoire holds some 600,000 distinct CDR3 sequences, with around 13% as singletons. The material sequenced was blood. The receptors were sampled from a woman in her 30s with Graves' hyperthyroidism that later progressed to Graves' ophthalmopathy.

There are a few counts of this clonotype. The gene calls are TRBV5-1 and TRBJ2-5; 10 bases match TRBD1. Germline V gives CDR1 SGHRS, CDR2 YFSETQ. The CDR3 sequence is 17 residues long. V shed 4 bases, J shed 4 bases, and the junction held 13 bases outside the gene matches. CDR3 loop: CASSPLPGQGLGETQYF. The CDR3 coding sequence is TGCGCCAGCAGCCCACTTCCGGGACAGGGGTTGGGAGAGACCCAGTACTTC.

This clonotype was recorded at least ten times. The V gene is TRBV7-2, the J gene TRBJ1-2; tentative D call: TRBD1 (5 bases). In germline, CDR1 is SGHTA, CDR2 FQGNSA. Trimming removed 3 bases from V and 1 base from J, with 12 bases in between. CDR3 length equals 15 residues. The CDR3 DNA follows: TGTGCCAGCAGCTTGACCTTGGGGGGTAACTATGGCTACACCTTC. Its protein product is CASSLTLGGNYGYTF. The entire variable domain, with the rest obtained from reference TRBV7-2 and TRBJ1-2, is as follows: GAGVSQSPSNKVTEKGKDVELRCDPISGHTALYWYRQSLGQGLEFLIYFQGNSAPDKSGLPSDRFSAERTGGSVSTLTIQRTQQEDSAVYLCASSLTLGGNYGYTFGSGTRLTVV.

This clonotype was counted only a few times. J is TRBJ2-1 and V is TRBV3-1; 8 nucleotides align to TRBD2. The CDR3 length is 17 residues. Per germline, CDR1 LGHDT and CDR2 YNNKEL (reference sequence). Unmatched junction bases numbered 10, after V lost 0 bases and J lost 6 bases. The CDR3 reads CASSQDRWGTSANEQFF. In nucleotides, the CDR3 is TGTGCCAGCAGCCAAGATCGGTGGGGGACTAGTGCCAATGAGCAGTTCTTC.

This clonotype appeared many times. V is TRBV5-1 and J is TRBJ2-2; D might be TRBD1 (6 bases). The ends were cut back, 0 bases at V and 2 bases at J, with 11 bases in the middle. CDR3 length: 16 amino acids. Looked up from germline, CDR1 is SGHRS and CDR2 is YFSETQ. The CDR3 loop reads CASSLGTEDNTGELFF. CDR3 nucleotide sequence: TGCGCCAGCAGCTTGGGGACAGAGGACAACACCGGGGAGCTGTTTTTT.

This clonotype occurred many times. The rearrangement joins TRBV18 to TRBJ1-1; D is unresolved. V was pared by 0 bases and J by 3 bases, with 11 bases between. This CDR3 has 15 residues. Germline V CDR1 and CDR2: KGHSH, LQKENI. CDR3 amino acids: CASSPPYNVDTEAFF. For the CDR3, the DNA is TGTGCCAGCTCACCACCTTATAATGTGGACACTGAAGCTTTCTTT. The full variable domain, with the rest looked up from reference TRBV18 and TRBJ1-1, is NAGVMQNPRHLVRRRGQEARLRCSPMKGHSHVYWYRQLPEEGLKFMVYLQKENIIDESGMPKERFSAEFPKEGPSILRIQQVVRGDSAAYFCASSPPYNVDTEAFFGQGTRLTVV.

This clonotype came up many times. The chain is built from TRBV24-1 and TRBJ2-1; D may be TRBD2 (6 bases). CDR3 size: 16 residues. Trimming stripped 1 base from V and 7 bases from J, with 16 bases between. Germline CDR1 reads KGHDR; CDR2 reads SFDVKD. CDR3 region: CATSDFESGPGNEQFF. CDR3 bases: TGTGCCACCAGTGATTTCGAAAGCGGGCCGGGGAATGAGCAGTTCTTC.

This clonotype has ten or more counts. The genes are TRBV5-1 and TRBJ1-6; tentative D call: TRBD1 (5 bases). Germline V gene sequence: CDR1 SGHRS, CDR2 YFSETQ. This CDR3 spans 14 amino acids. Trimming left V 4 bases short and J 8 bases short, with 13 bases between. The CDR3 DNA reads TGCGCCAGCAGCGGGACCGGGACTGATTCACCCCTCCACTTT. Translated, it gives CASSGTGTDSPLHF.

The genes are TRBV4-2 and TRBJ2-2; no clear D. The CDR3 covers 15 residues. CDR1 and CDR2 (germline): LGHNA, YNFKEQ. Trimming left V 0 bases short and J 5 bases short, with 10 bases between. Here the CDR3 reads CASSQDPLGTGELFF. The CDR3 nucleotides are TGTGCCAGCAGCCAAGATCCGTTAGGAACCGGGGAGCTGTTTTTT.

This clonotype was seen many times. The rearrangement uses TRBV6-1 and TRBJ1-2, with 7 bases identical to TRBD1. The CDR3 contains 13 residues. Germline trimming cut 6 bases from V and 4 bases from J; bases unmatched to any gene: 5. The germline CDR1 and CDR2 sequences are MNHNS and SASEGT. The CDR3 region has the DNA TGTGCCAGCAGAGGACAGGACTTCTATGGCTACACCTTC. As protein: CASRGQDFYGYTF.

This clonotype has ten or more counts. This chain links TRBV13 with TRBJ2-3, with TRBD2 identical over 14 bases. Germline V gene sequence: CDR1 PRHDT, CDR2 FYEKMQ (reference sequence). The CDR3 is 16 residues long. J was trimmed by 5 bases and V by 3 bases; bases with no gene match: 4. The CDR3 nucleotides read TGTGCCAGCAGCTTTCCCGGACTAGCGGGAGGAGATACGCAGTATTTT. Residues: CASSFPGLAGGDTQYF.

The V and J genes are TRBV6-1 and TRBJ2-1; perhaps TRBD2 as D (6 bases). Per germline, CDR1 MNHNS and CDR2 SASEGT. There are 16 residues in the CDR3. Trimming shortened V by 3 bases and J by 9 bases, and 21 bases separated the two germline ends. The CDR3 here is CASSEVLILLGGEQFF. DNA of the CDR3: TGTGCCAGCAGTGAGGTACTCATCCTACTGGGGGGTGAGCAGTTCTTC.

This clonotype was observed a few times. The chain carries TRBV15 and TRBJ1-5; D is ambiguous. Germline lookup yields CDR1 LNHNV and CDR2 YYDKDF (reference sequence). This CDR3 contains 15 residues. V was trimmed by 3 bases and J by 7 bases, leaving 16 bases between them. CDR3 sequence reads: CATSRDRHPHQPQHF. In DNA, the CDR3 is TGTGCCACCAGCAGGGATAGACACCCCCACCAGCCCCAGCATTTT.

In regard to this clonotype: Germline and junction disagree at one end, which may indicate a read error. The chain joins TRBV4-1 to TRBJ1-1; TRBD1 is a possible D gene (5 bases). Germline V gene lookup returns CDR1 MGHRA and CDR2 YSYEKL. The CDR3 is 15 residues long. CDR3 nucleotides: TGTGCCAGCAGTCCCCGGGACGGGGGGGTCACTGAAGCTTTCTTT. Translating gives CASSPRDGGVTEAFF.

The chain recombines TRBV28 with TRBJ1-5; D not certain. Trimming shortened V by 2 bases and J by 2 bases, and 10 bases separated the two germline ends. Germline V lookup: CDR1 MDHEN, CDR2 SYDVKM. The CDR3 sequence is 15 residues long. The CDR3 DNA follows: TGTGCCAGCAGTTTAGGTTCTTATGGCAATCAGCCCCAGCATTTT. Residues: CASSLGSYGNQPQHF.

At least ten counts were recorded for this clonotype. The chain couples TRBV28 to TRBJ2-7; 8 positions agree with TRBD1. The ends lost 2 bases at V and 5 bases at J; junction bases unmatched: 11. Germline V gene data show CDR1 as MDHEN and CDR2 as SYDVKM. This CDR3 is 16 amino acids long. The CDR3 sequence: CASSLLLTTGEDEQYF. CDR3 nucleotides: TGTGCCAGCAGTTTACTCCTAACGACAGGGGAGGACGAGCAGTACTTC. Full variable domain (rest looked up from reference TRBV28 and TRBJ2-7): DVKVTQSSRYLVKRTGEKVFLECVQDMDHENMFWYRQDPGLGLRLIYFSYDVKMKEKGDIPEGYSVSREKKERFSLILESASTNQTSMYLCASSLLLTTGEDEQYFGPGTRLTVT.

This clonotype was seen at least ten times. The chain uses TRBV20-1 and TRBJ1-5; 10 nucleotides align to TRBD1. CDR3 length: 16 residues. Germline V CDR1 and CDR2: DFQATT, SNEGSKA (reference sequence). V gave up 5 bases and J gave up 0 bases; unmatched junction bases: 7. CDR3 loop: CSAGRTGGYSNQPQHF. In DNA, the CDR3 is TGCAGTGCTGGAAGGACAGGGGGATATAGCAATCAGCCCCAGCATTTT.

This clonotype came up a few times. The chain is built from TRBV12-3 or TRBV12-4 and TRBJ2-1; 7 bases line up with TRBD2. The CDR3 runs 14 residues. V lost 2 bases and J lost 7; bases outside the gene matches: 5. CDR3 in amino acids: CASSLSGIINEQFF. The CDR3 nucleotides are TGTGCCAGCAGTTTAAGCGGGATAATTAATGAGCAGTTCTTC.

To note about this clonotype: It may be a read error: a sequence one base away is much more abundant. V usage is TRBV3-1 and J usage is TRBJ2-2; 8 bases match TRBD1. CDR3 length: 14 amino acids. The V segment lost 5 bases and the J segment 5 bases; nucleotides outside the gene matches: 4. The V gene's germline CDR1 is LGHDT and CDR2 YNNKEL (reference sequence). CDR3 residues: CASSERQGTGELFF. The CDR3 DNA sequence: TGTGCCAGCAGCGAACGACAGGGGACCGGGGAGCTGTTTTTT. Full variable domain (missing parts from reference TRBV3-1 and TRBJ2-2): DTAVSQTPKYLVTQMGNDKSIKCEQNLGHDTMYWYKQDSKKFLKIMFSYNNKELIINETVPNRFSPKSPDKAHLNLHINSLELGDSAVYFCASSERQGTGELFFGEGSRLTVL.

This clonotype was seen more than once but under ten times. The V gene is TRBV7-8, the J gene TRBJ2-1, with TRBD1 identical over 7 bases. The V and J ends lost 5 bases and 8 bases, in that order; junction bases with no gene match: 3. CDR3 length: 12 residues. Looked up from germline, CDR1 is SGHVS and CDR2 is FQNEAQ. The CDR3 sequence is CASSGGQDEQFF. CDR3 nucleotide sequence: TGTGCCAGCAGCGGAGGACAGGATGAGCAGTTCTTC.

At least ten counts were recorded for this clonotype. The V gene is TRBV6-2 or TRBV6-3, the J gene TRBJ2-3, with 7 bases aligning to TRBD2. Trimming took 7 bases from V and 3 from J; bases not matched to a gene: 19. CDR3 size: 18 residues. The V gene's germline CDR1 is MNHEY and CDR2 SVGEGT. This chain's CDR3 is CASTRAGYGLNRTDTQYF. As DNA, the CDR3 is TGTGCCAGCACTAGAGCGGGGTATGGCCTTAACCGAACAGATACGCAGTATTTT.

For this clonotype: This may be a read error: a much more frequent sequence differs by one nucleotide. The rearrangement joins TRBV6-2 or TRBV6-3 to TRBJ2-5; 8 bases fit TRBD2. This CDR3 has 15 amino acids. Trimming removed 5 bases from V and 2 bases from J; junction bases left unmatched: 7. Germline lookup yields CDR1 MNHEY and CDR2 SVGEGT. The CDR3 here is CASSGLAADQETQYF. In DNA form, the CDR3 reads TGTGCCAGCAGTGGACTAGCCGCTGATCAAGAGACCCAGTACTTC.